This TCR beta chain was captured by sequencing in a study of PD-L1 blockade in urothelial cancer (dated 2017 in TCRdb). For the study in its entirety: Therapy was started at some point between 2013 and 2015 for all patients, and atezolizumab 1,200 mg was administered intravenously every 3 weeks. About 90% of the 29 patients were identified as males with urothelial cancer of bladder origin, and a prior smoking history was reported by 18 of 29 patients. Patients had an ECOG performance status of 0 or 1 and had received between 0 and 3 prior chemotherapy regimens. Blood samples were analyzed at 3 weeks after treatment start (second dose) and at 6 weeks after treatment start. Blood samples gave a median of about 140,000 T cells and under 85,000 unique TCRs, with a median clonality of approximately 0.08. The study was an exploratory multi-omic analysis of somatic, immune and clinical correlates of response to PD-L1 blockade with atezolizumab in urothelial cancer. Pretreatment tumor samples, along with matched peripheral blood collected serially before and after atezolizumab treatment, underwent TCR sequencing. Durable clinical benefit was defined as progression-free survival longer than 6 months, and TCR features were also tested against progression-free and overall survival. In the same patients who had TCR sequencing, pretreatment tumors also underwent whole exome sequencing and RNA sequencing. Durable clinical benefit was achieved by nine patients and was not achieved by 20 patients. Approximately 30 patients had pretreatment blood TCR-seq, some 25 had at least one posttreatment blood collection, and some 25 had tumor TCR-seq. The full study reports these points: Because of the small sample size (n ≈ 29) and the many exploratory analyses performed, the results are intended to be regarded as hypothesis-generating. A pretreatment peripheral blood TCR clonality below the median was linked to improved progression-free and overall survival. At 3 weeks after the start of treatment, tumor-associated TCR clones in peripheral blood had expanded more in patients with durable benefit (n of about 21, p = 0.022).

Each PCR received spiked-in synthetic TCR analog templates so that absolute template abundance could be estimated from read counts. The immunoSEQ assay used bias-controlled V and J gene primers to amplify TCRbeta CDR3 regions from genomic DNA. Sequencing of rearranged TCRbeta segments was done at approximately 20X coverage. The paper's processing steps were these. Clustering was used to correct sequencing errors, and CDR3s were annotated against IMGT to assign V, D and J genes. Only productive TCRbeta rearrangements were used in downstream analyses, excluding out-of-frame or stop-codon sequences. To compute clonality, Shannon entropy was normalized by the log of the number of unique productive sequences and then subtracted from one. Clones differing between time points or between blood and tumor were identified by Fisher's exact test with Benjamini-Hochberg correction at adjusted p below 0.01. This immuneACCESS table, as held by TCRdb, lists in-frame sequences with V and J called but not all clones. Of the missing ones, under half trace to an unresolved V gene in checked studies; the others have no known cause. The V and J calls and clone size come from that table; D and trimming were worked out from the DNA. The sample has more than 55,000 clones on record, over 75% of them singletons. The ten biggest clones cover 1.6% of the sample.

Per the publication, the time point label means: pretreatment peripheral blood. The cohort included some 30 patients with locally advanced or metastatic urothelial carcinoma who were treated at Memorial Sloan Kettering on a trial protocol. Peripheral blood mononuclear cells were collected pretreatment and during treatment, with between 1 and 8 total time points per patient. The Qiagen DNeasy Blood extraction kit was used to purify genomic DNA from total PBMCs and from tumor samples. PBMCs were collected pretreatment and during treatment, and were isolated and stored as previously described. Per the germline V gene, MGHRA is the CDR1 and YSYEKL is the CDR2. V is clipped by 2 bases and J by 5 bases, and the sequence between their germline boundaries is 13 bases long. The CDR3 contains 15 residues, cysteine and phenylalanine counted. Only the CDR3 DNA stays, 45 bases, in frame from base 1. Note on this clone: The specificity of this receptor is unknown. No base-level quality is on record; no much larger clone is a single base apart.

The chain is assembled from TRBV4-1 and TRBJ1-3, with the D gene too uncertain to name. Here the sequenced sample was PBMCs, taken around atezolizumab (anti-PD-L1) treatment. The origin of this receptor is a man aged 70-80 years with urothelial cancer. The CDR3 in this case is CASSQIGVVRNTIYF. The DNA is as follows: TGCGCCAGCAGCCAAATCGGGGTCGTTCGAAACACCATATATTTT.